This T cell receptor beta chain was identified in a study of blood T cell repertoires in COVID-19. This CDR3 has 15 residues. CDR1 and CDR2 (germline): KGHDR, SFDVKD. V shed 2 bases and J 4 bases; nucleotides not matched to a gene: 3. TCRdb keeps only in-frame clones here, not all; method: immunoSEQ multiplex PCR. The table lists about 91,000 clones, 70% to 85% of them singletons. J is TRBJ2-1 and V is TRBV24-1; 8 nucleotides align to TRBD1. The TCR was taken from a man between 65 and 80 years old with acute or convalescent COVID-19. Specimen: peripheral blood. Here the CDR3 reads CATSDSTGAYNEQFF. CDR3 DNA sequence: TGTGCCACCAGTGATTCGACAGGGGCTTACAATGAGCAGTTCTTC.